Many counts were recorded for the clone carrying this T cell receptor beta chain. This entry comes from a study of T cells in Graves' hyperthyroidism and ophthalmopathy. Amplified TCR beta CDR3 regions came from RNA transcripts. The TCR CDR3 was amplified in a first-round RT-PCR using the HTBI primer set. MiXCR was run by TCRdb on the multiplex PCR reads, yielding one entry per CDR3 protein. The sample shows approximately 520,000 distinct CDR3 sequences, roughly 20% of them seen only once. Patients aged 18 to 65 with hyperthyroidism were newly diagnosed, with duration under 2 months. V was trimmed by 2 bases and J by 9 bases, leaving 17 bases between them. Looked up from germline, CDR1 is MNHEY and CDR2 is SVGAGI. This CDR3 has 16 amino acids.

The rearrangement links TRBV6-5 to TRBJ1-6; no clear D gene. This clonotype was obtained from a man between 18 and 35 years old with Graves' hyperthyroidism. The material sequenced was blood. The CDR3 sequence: CASSYIAGSRSSPLHF. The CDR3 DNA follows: TGTGCCAGCAGTTACATCGCCGGCTCAAGGAGTTCACCCCTCCACTTT.